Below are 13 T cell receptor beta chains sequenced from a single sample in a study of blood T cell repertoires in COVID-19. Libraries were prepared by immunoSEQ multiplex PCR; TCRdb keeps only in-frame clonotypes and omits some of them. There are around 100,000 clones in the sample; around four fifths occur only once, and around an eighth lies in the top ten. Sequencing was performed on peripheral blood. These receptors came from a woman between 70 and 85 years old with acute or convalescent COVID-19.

The CDR3 DNA sequence: TGCGCCAGCAGCCGAGGGGGACAGTGGAATGAAAAACTGTTTTTT. It is translated as CASSRGGQWNEKLFF. V is TRBV5-1 and J is TRBJ1-4; 7 nucleotides align to TRBD1. Germline lookup yields CDR1 SGHRS and CDR2 YFSETQ. With V trimmed by 4 bases and J by 5 bases, 8 bases remained unmatched. The CDR3 spans 15 residues.

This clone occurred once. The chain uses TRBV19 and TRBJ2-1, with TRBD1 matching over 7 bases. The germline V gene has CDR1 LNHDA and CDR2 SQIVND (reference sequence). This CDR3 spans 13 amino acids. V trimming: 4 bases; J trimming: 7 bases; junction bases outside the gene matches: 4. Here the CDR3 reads CASSNIRGNEQFF. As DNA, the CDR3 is TGTGCCAGTAGTAATATCAGGGGGAATGAGCAGTTCTTC.

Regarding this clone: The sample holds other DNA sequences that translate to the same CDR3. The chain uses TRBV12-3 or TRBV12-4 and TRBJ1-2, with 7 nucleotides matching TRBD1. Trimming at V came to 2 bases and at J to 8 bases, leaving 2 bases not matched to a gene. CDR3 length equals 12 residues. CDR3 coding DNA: TGTGCCAGCAGTTTAACAGGGGTCGGCTACACCTTC. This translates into CASSLTGVGYTF.

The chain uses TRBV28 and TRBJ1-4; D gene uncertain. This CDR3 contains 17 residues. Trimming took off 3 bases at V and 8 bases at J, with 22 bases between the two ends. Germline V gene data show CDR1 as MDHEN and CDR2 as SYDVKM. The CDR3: CASSFQPRSSTSEKLFF. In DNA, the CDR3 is TGTGCCAGCAGTTTCCAGCCTCGGAGCTCCACGAGCGAAAAACTGTTTTTT.

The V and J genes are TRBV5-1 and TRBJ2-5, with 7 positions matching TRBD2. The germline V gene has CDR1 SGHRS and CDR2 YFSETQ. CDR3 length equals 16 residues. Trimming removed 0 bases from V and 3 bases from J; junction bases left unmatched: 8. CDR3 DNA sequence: TGCGCCAGCAGCTTGGGCTGGGAGGGCCGAGAAGAGACCCAGTACTTC. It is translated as CASSLGWEGREETQYF. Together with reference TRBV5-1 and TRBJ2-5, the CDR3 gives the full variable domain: KAGVTQTPRYLIKTRGQQVTLSCSPISGHRSVSWYQQTPGQGLQFLFEYFSETQRNKGNFPGRFSGRQFSNSRSEMNVSTLELGDSALYLCASSLGWEGREETQYFGPGTRLLVL.

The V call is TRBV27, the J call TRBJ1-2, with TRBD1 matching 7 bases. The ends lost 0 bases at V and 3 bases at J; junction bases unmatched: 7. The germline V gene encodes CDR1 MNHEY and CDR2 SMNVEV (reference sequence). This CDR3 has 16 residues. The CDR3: CASSLSAPGGYYGYTF. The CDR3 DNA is TGTGCCAGCAGTTTATCGGCGCCAGGGGGATACTATGGCTACACCTTC.

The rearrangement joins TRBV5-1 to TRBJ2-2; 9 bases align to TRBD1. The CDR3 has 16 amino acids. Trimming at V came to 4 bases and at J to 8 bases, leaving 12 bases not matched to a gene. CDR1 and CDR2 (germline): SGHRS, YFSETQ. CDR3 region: CASSPFEQGASGELFF. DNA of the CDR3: TGCGCCAGCAGCCCCTTCGAACAGGGGGCATCGGGGGAGCTGTTTTTT.

The CDR3 DNA reads as TGTGCCAGCAGCTTTACTAGTTTCGGCAATGAGCAGTTCTTC. Protein product: CASSFTSFGNEQFF. This chain uses TRBV7-3 with TRBJ2-1, with D maybe TRBD2 (5 bases). The CDR3 sequence is 14 residues long. The V gene lost 3 bases and the J gene lost 6 bases, with 12 bases spanning the gap. Germline CDR1 reads SGHTA; CDR2 reads FQGTGA.

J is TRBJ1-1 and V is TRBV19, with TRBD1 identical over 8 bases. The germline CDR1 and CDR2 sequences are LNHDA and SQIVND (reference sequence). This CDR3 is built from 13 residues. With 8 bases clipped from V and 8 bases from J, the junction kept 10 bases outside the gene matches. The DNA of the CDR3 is TGTGCCAGTGCCGGACAGGGCGGACTGGAAGCTTTCTTT. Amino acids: CASAGQGGLEAFF.

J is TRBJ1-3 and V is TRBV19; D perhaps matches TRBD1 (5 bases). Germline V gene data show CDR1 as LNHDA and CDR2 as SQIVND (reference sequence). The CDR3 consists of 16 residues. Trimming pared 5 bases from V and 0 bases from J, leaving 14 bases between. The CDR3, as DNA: TGTGCCAGTAGTTTAACCACGGGGGGCTCTGGAAACACCATATATTTT. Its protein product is CASSLTTGGSGNTIYF.

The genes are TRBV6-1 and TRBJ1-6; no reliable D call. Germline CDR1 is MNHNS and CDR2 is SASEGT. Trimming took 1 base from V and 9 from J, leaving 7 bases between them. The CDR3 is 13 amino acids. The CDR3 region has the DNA TGTGCCAGCAGTGAAGGGAGGACTTCACCCCTCCACTTT. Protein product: CASSEGRTSPLHF.

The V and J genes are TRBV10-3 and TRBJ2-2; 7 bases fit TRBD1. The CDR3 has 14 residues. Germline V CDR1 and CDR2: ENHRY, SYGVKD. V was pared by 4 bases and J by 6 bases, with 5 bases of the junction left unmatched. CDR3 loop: CAISAGQAAGELFF. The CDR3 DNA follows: TGTGCCATCAGTGCCGGACAGGCCGCCGGGGAGCTGTTTTTT.

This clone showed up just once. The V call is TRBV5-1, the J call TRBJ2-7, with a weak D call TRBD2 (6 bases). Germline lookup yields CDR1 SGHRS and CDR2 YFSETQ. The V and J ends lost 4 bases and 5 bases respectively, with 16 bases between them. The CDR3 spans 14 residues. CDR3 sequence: CASSVPGVTDEQYF. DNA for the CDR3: TGCGCCAGCAGCGTTCCGGGGGTGACCGACGAGCAGTACTTC.